What follows are 20 T cell receptor beta chains derived from one specimen sequenced in a study of cytomegalovirus exposure and HLA in healthy donors. Primers for the PCR totalled 60 Vbeta and 13 Jbeta. Sequencing was performed with immunoSEQ multiplex PCR; in TCRdb, only in-frame clones are kept and a portion is missing. This table holds 200,000 to 250,000 clones, approximately 82% found once. The sample taken for sequencing was PBMCs. Receptors were obtained from a man between 18 and 29 years old in good health and CMV-seronegative.

This clone came up a few times. This chain connects TRBV7-2 to TRBJ2-7; TRBD2 matches at 7 bases. Germline assignment: CDR1 SGHTA and CDR2 FQGNSA. After removal of 5 bases from V and 2 bases from J, the junction contained 18 bases not matched to a gene. This CDR3 region has 18 residues. CDR3: CASSAAPMTSSAPYEQYF. The DNA of the CDR3 is TGTGCCAGCAGCGCTGCCCCTATGACTAGCTCGGCCCCCTACGAGCAGTACTTC.

The chain is built from TRBV19 and TRBJ2-1; 10 nucleotides line up with TRBD2. Germline V gene lookup returns CDR1 LNHDA and CDR2 SQIVND (reference sequence). The CDR3 totals 14 residues. Germline trimming cut 2 bases from V and 16 bases from J; bases unmatched to any gene: 11. The CDR3 nucleotides read TGTGCCAGTAGTATACAAATTAACAGCGGGGGGGGATTCTTC. Amino acids: CASSIQINSGGGFF.

The chain recombines TRBV4-2 with TRBJ2-6, with a weak D call TRBD1 (5 bases). This CDR3 spans 18 amino acids. From germline, CDR1 is LGHNA and CDR2 YNFKEQ. V lost 0 bases to trimming and J lost 2 bases, with 14 bases between them. CDR3 DNA sequence: TGTGCCAGCAGCCAAGAAGGTGAGGTAGGGGCTGGGGCCAACGTCCTGACTTTC. This gives the protein CASSQEGEVGAGANVLTF.

Comment on this clone: This CDR3 is also generated by other DNA sequences in the sample. The DNA of the CDR3 is TGTGCCAGCAGTCTAGCGGGGGGCCACACCGGGGAGCTGTTTTTT. This gives the protein CASSLAGGHTGELFF. This rearrangement joins TRBV6-5 to TRBJ2-2; 11 bases are a match to TRBD2. Germline CDR1 MNHEY, CDR2 SVGAGI. Trimming removed 5 bases from V and 3 bases from J; junction bases left unmatched: 2. There are 15 residues in the CDR3.

The J gene is TRBJ2-1, the V gene TRBV6-6; 7 bases are shared with TRBD2. The CDR3 runs to 15 residues. The ends lost 0 bases at V and 14 bases at J; junction bases unmatched: 13. Germline V gene data show CDR1 as MNHNY and CDR2 as SVGAGI (reference sequence). In DNA form, the CDR3 reads TGTGCCAGCAGTTACTCGATTGAGTTGGCGGGAGAGAAGTTCTTC. Translating gives CASSYSIELAGEKFF.

The rearrangement links TRBV6-5 to TRBJ2-7; 9 nucleotides match TRBD1. CDR3 length: 15 residues. V dropped 4 bases and J dropped 0; count of bases not matched to a gene: 4. Germline assignment: CDR1 MNHEY and CDR2 SVGAGI. The CDR3: CASSSPGQGSYEQYF. CDR3 DNA sequence: TGTGCCAGCAGTTCCCCGGGACAGGGCTCCTACGAGCAGTACTTC.

The V gene is TRBV6-1, the J gene TRBJ2-7; D is perhaps TRBD2 (5 bases). Looked up from germline, CDR1 is MNHNS and CDR2 is SASEGT. The CDR3 length is 14 residues. V dropped 7 bases and J dropped 6 bases, with 19 bases sitting between them. Here the CDR3 reads CASIVLAPSGEQYF. The CDR3 nucleotides are TGTGCCAGCATCGTCCTAGCCCCGAGCGGCGAGCAGTACTTC.

This clone was counted only a few times. The chain is built from TRBV29-1 and TRBJ1-5; D gene unclear. The CDR3 is made up of 14 amino acids. Germline V lookup: CDR1 SQVTM, CDR2 ANQGSEA. V lost 5 bases and J lost 0, with 11 bases in between. CDR3 amino acids: CSVQTLDSNQPQHF. CDR3 bases: TGCAGCGTTCAGACTTTAGATAGCAATCAGCCCCAGCATTTT.

This clone occurred a few times. The rearrangement uses TRBV7-8 and TRBJ2-3, with TRBD2 matching 14 bases. The CDR3 spans 17 residues. Germline assignment: CDR1 SGHVS and CDR2 FQNEAQ. V was clipped by 5 bases and J by 3 bases; unmatched bases: 7. CDR3 coding DNA: TGTGCCAGCAGCAGGGGGACTAGCGGGAGCCCAACAGATACGCAGTATTTT. It encodes CASSRGTSGSPTDTQYF.

The chain joins TRBV7-2 to TRBJ2-3; the D gene is possibly TRBD1 (6 bases). V lost 1 base and J lost 4, with 12 bases in between. The CDR3 is 15 amino acids. CDR1 and CDR2 from the germline V gene are SGHTA and FQGNSA. The CDR3 DNA follows: TGTGCCAGCAGCTTAGAGGCAGGGGTGGCAGATACGCAGTATTTT. This translates into CASSLEAGVADTQYF.

The chain is built from TRBV2 and TRBJ2-7, with D perhaps matching TRBD2 (7 bases). Trimming removed 6 bases from V and 4 bases from J, with 16 bases in between. Per the germline V gene, CDR1 is SNHLY and CDR2 is FYNNEI. CDR3 length: 14 amino acids. The CDR3 reads CASRVGGGGYEQYF. The DNA of the CDR3 is TGTGCCAGCAGGGTTGGAGGGGGGGGTTACGAGCAGTACTTC. Full variable domain (remainder filled in from reference TRBV2 and TRBJ2-7): EPEVTQTPSHQVTQMGQEVILRCVPISNHLYFYWYRQILGQKVEFLVSFYNNEISEKSEIFDDQFSVERPDGSNFTLKIRSTKLEDSAMYFCASRVGGGGYEQYFGPGTRLTVT.

This sequence joins TRBV9 and TRBJ1-3; D may be TRBD1 (6 bases). V lost 2 bases and J lost 4, with 13 bases in between. The CDR3 runs to 15 residues. CDR1 and CDR2 from the germline V gene are SGDLS and YYNGEE. The CDR3 here is CASSVTTGNGNTIYF. The CDR3 DNA follows: TGTGCCAGCAGCGTTACTACAGGGAACGGAAACACCATATATTTT.

V is TRBV5-1 and J is TRBJ2-1; weak D call: TRBD2 (6 bases). The V end lost 7 bases, the J end lost 0 bases, and 11 bases lay between the germline ends. Germline CDR1 SGHRS, CDR2 YFSETQ. CDR3 length: 14 amino acids. CDR3 bases: TGCGCCAGCTCCGGAGGGAGCTCCTACAATGAGCAGTTCTTC. Its protein product is CASSGGSSYNEQFF.

The J gene is TRBJ1-1, the V gene TRBV11-3; D is unresolved. Germline CDR1 reads SGHNT; CDR2 reads YENEEA. This CDR3 is built from 15 residues. Trimming removed 0 bases at V and 0 bases at J, with 8 bases between. CDR3 amino acids: CASSLEGRLNTEAFF. CDR3 nucleotides: TGTGCCAGCAGCTTAGAGGGCAGATTGAACACTGAAGCTTTCTTT.

This chain connects TRBV28 to TRBJ2-6, with TRBD1 matching 7 bases. Germline V gives CDR1 MDHEN, CDR2 SYDVKM. Trimming removed 6 bases from V and 0 bases from J; junction bases left unmatched: 5. This CDR3 region has 16 residues. The CDR3 protein is CASSPTGASGANVLTF. In DNA, the CDR3 is TGTGCCAGCAGCCCTACAGGGGCCTCTGGGGCCAACGTCCTGACTTTC.

Points on this clone: The junction and the germline gene differ at one end; a read error may be behind it. The V gene is TRBV2, the J gene TRBJ2-2; tentatively, D is TRBD1 (6 bases). The germline CDR1 and CDR2 sequences are SNHLY and FYNNEI. The CDR3 totals 11 residues. The DNA of the CDR3 is TGTGCCAGCAGTGATCAGGACAGAGGCTGCTTT. Translating it yields CASSDQDRGCF.

This clone was observed a handful of times. J is TRBJ2-3 and V is TRBV7-3; D not resolved. The germline V gene has CDR1 SGHTA and CDR2 FQGTGA. V gave up 6 bases and J gave up 3 bases, with 10 bases separating them. This CDR3 contains 13 residues. In nucleotides, the CDR3 is TGTGCCAGCAGTAGTATACGGACAGATACGCAGTATTTT. Translating gives CASSSIRTDTQYF.

The chain recombines TRBV14 with TRBJ2-7; D might be TRBD2 (6 bases). The V gene's germline CDR1 is SGHDN and CDR2 FVKESK. V lost 3 bases to trimming and J lost 4 bases, with 10 bases between them. The length of the CDR3 is 13 residues. This CDR3 is CASSHKGRYEQYF. CDR3 DNA: TGTGCCAGCAGCCACAAGGGGAGGTACGAGCAGTACTTC.

V is TRBV28 and J is TRBJ1-2; no definite D call. V gave up 6 bases and J gave up 8 bases, with 16 bases separating them. Germline CDR1 is MDHEN and CDR2 is SYDVKM. The CDR3 sequence is 13 residues long. CDR3 residues: CASRILTGEGYTF. CDR3 coding DNA: TGTGCCAGCAGAATTCTGACCGGGGAGGGCTACACCTTC.

V gene TRBV2 combines with J gene TRBJ2-6; a possible D gene is TRBD2 (6 bases). V lost 3 bases and J lost 2, with 14 bases in between. The CDR3 loop spans 17 amino acids. Germline values: CDR1 SNHLY, CDR2 FYNNEI. The CDR3 is CASSERGPLAGANVLTF. CDR3 coding DNA: TGTGCCAGCAGTGAGCGGGGACCCCTAGCTGGGGCCAACGTCCTGACTTTC.